The present TCR beta chain was sequenced within a study of PD-1 blockade in classical Hodgkin lymphoma. Only in-frame clones appear in the TCRdb table, and some are missing; sequencing was by immunoSEQ multiplex PCR. This sample carries around 19,000 clones, around 80% of them seen once, and the ten largest clones take approximately 44%. CDR1 is MNHEY, CDR2 SVGAGI, per germline. The ends were cut back, 4 bases at V and 16 bases at J, with 20 bases in the middle. This CDR3 region has 13 residues. This clone was seen once. Each patient relapsed following autologous stem cell transplantation, and prior brentuximab vedotin exposure differed.

V and J are TRBV6-5 and TRBJ2-4; a weak D match, TRBD2 (7 bases). The TCR sequence derives from a human donor with classical Hodgkin lymphoma. The sequences come from peripheral blood mononuclear cells (PBMCs), collected before the second cycle of nivolumab. The CDR3 bases are TGTGCCAGCAGTTTAGGGGGGGTGAGTTTAGAATACTTC. This translates into CASSLGGVSLEYF.